Below, one TCR beta chain is given with its context. The data stem from a study of blood T cell repertoires in COVID-19. Study at large: T cells, B-cell-depleted T cells, or PBMCs supplied cDNA or gDNA.

Assay: immunoSEQ multiplex PCR; the TCRdb copy retains only in-frame clones and omits some. The data show 200,000 to 300,000 clones, approximately 86% seen once. The sequenced sample was peripheral blood. This clonotype originated in a woman between 55 and 75 years old with active or convalescent COVID-19.

CDR3 sequence (DNA): TGTGCCAGCGCACGACAGGGGTTGCGGGAGACCCAGTACTTC. Its translation is CASARQGLRETQYF. The chain recombines TRBV7-2 with TRBJ2-5; TRBD1 agrees at 8 bases. This CDR3 spans 14 amino acids. In germline, CDR1 is SGHTA, CDR2 FQGNSA. V lost 8 bases to trimming and J lost 5 bases; unmatched junction nucleotides: 10.